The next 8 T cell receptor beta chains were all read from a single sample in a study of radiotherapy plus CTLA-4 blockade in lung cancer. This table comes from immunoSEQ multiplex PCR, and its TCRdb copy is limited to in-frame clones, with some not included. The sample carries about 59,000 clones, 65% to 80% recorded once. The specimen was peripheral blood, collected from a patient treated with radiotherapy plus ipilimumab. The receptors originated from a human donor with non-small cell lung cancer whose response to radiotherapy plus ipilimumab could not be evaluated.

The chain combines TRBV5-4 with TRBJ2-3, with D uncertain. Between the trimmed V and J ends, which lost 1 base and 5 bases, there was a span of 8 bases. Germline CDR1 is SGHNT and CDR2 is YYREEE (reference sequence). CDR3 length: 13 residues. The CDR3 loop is CASSLNYGDTQYF. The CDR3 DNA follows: TGTGCCAGCAGCTTGAACTACGGAGATACGCAGTATTTT.

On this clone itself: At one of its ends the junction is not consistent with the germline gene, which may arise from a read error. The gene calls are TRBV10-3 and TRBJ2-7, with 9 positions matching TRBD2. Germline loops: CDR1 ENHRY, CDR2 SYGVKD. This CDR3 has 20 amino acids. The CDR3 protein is CAISESVTSGGGGSSYGQYF. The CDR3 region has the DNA TGTGCCATCAGTGAGTCGGTGACTAGCGGAGGAGGGGGGAGCTCCTACGGGCAGTACTTC.

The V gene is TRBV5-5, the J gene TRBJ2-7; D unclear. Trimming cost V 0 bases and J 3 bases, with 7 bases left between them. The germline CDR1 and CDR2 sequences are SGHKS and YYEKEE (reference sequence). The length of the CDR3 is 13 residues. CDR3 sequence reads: CASSLGALYEQYF. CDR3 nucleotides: TGTGCCAGCAGCTTGGGAGCCCTCTACGAGCAGTACTTC.

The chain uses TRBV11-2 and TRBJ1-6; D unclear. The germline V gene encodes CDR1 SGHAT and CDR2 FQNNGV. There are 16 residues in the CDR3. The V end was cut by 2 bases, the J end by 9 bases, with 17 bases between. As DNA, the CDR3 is TGTGCCAGCAGCTTACCCCTGAGGGATAAACGTTCACCCCTCCACTTT. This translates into CASSLPLRDKRSPLHF.

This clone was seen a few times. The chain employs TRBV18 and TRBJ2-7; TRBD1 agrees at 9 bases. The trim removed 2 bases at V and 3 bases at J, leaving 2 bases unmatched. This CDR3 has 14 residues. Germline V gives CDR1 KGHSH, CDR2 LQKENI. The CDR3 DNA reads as TGTGCCAGCTCACCAGAGACAGGGGGCTACGAGCAGTACTTC. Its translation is CASSPETGGYEQYF.

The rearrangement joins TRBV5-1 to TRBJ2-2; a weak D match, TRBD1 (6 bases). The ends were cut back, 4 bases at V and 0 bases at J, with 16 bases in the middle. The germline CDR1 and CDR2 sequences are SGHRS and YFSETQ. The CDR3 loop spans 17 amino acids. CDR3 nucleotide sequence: TGCGCCAGCAGCACTCGCCGGGACACTTCGAACACCGGGGAGCTGTTTTTT. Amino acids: CASSTRRDTSNTGELFF. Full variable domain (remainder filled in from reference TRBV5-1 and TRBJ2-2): KAGVTQTPRYLIKTRGQQVTLSCSPISGHRSVSWYQQTPGQGLQFLFEYFSETQRNKGNFPGRFSGRQFSNSRSEMNVSTLELGDSALYLCASSTRRDTSNTGELFFGEGSRLTVL.

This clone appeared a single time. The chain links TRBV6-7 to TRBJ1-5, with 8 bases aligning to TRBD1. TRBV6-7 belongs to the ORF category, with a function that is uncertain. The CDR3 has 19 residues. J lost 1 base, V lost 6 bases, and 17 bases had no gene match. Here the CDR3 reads CASSTRGTGDNLSNQPQHF. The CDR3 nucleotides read TGTGCCAGCAGCACACGGGGGACAGGCGATAACTTAAGCAATCAGCCCCAGCATTTT.

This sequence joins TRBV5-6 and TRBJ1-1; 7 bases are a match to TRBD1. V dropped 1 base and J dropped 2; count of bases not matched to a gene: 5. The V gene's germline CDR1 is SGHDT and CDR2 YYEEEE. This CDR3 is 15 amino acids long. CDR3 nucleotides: TGTGCCAGCAGCTTGTATCAGGGGGGAAACACTGAAGCTTTCTTT. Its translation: CASSLYQGGNTEAFF.